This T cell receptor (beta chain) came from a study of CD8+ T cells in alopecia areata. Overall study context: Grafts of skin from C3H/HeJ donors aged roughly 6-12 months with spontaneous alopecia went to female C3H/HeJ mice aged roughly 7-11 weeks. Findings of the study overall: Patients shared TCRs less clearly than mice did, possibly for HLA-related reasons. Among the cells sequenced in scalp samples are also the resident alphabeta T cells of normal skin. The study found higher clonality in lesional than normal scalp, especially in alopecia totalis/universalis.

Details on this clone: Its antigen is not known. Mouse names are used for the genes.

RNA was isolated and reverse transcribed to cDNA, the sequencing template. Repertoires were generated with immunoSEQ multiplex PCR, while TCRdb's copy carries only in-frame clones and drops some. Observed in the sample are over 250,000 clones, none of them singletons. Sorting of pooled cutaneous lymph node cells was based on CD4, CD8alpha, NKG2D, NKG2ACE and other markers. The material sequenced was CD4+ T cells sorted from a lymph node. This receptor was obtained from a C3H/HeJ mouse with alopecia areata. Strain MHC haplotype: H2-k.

The CDR3 bases that were read are TGTGCCTGGAGTCCGGGGGGGGTAAACACCGGG. It codes for CAWSPGGVNTG. The full CDR3 reads CAWSPGGVNTGQLYF. The chain links TRBV31 to TRBJ2-2; the match to TRBD2 covers 7 bases. The CDR3 extends 4 residues past the end of the read, so its final part is completed from the germline J gene. The junction had 3 bases not matched to a gene; V was cut back by 1 base and J by 1 base. This CDR3 region has 15 residues. The germline V gene encodes CDR1 GKSSPN and CDR2 SITVG.